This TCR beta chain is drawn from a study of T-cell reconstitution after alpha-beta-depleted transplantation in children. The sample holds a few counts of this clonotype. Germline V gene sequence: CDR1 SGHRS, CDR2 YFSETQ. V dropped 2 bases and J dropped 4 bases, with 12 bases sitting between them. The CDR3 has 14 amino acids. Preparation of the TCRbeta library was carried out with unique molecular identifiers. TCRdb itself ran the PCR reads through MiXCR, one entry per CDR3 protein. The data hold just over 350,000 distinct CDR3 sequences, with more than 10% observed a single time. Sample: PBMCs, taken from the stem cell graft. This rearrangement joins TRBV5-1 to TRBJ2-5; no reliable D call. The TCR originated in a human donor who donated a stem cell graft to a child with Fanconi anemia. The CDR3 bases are TGCGCCAGCAGCTTTGAGAGTTCCGGAGAGACCCAGTACTTC. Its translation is CASSFESSGETQYF. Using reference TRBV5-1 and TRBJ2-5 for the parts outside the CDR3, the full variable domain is KAGVTQTPRYLIKTRGQQVTLSCSPISGHRSVSWYQQTPGQGLQFLFEYFSETQRNKGNFPGRFSGRQFSNSRSEMNVSTLELGDSALYLCASSFESSGETQYFGPGTRLLVL.